This T cell receptor (beta chain) was found in a study of blood T cell repertoires in COVID-19. Whole-study context: Sources were T cells, B-cell-depleted T cells, or PBMCs; the material itself was cDNA or gDNA.

The sample holds a few counts of this clone. Trimming removed 3 bases at V and 1 base at J, with 9 bases between. The CDR3 consists of 15 residues. Germline lookup yields CDR1 KGHDR and CDR2 SFDVKD. Assay used: immunoSEQ multiplex PCR; TCRdb lists only in-frame clones, some missing. The sample contains 250,000 to 300,000 clones, roughly 90% of which appear only once. Material for sequencing was PBMCs or T cells enriched from blood (not recorded which). The receptor comes from a woman in her sixties or seventies who had recovered from COVID-19. The rearrangement joins TRBV24-1 to TRBJ1-5; D is undetermined. This CDR3 is CATSDRGRSNQPQHF. Written as DNA, the CDR3 is TGTGCCACCAGTGATAGAGGGAGGAGCAATCAGCCCCAGCATTTT.